The TCR beta chain described here comes from a study of T cell repertoires in cytomegalovirus infection. Study-wide results and caveats: The response measured ex vivo was dominated by TCR beta clonotypes (HLA-C-restricted and CMV-specific). Summed frequency of shared TCR beta families picked out CMV carriers who also had the relevant HLA.

One entry per CDR3 protein results from TCRdb running MiXCR on the reads. Of 900,000 to 950,000 distinct CDR3 sequences in the sample, about a third are singletons; the top ten hold roughly an eighth. The sample holds many counts of this clonotype. As yet, its antigen is unknown. Sequences were derived from cultured CD8+ T cells from PBMCs, sampled from culture after CMV antigen stimulation. The TCR was taken from a human donor in good health (CMV status not recorded). Some clones in this sample may be carry-over from other donors' samples.

DNA for the CDR3: TGTGCCAGCAGCCCCGGGACAGTCTCCTACAATGAGCAGTTCTTC. Protein product: CASSPGTVSYNEQFF. The V and J genes are TRBV12-3 or TRBV12-4 and TRBJ2-1, with 7 bases identical to TRBD1. The V segment lost 6 bases and the J segment 0 bases; nucleotides outside the gene matches: 5. CDR3 length: 15 amino acids.